This TCR beta chain came from a study of T cell repertoires in cytomegalovirus infection. TCRdb used MiXCR to reprocess the reads, holding one entry per CDR3 protein. There are hundreds of thousands of distinct CDR3 sequences in the sample; roughly a third occur only once, and around a sixth lies in the top ten. J gave up 3 bases and V 5 bases, and 7 bases lay outside the gene matches. The CDR3 consists of 16 residues. Germline CDR1 is SEHNR and CDR2 is FQNEAQ (reference sequence). Note on this clonotype: The antigen remains unidentified.

Sequencing used cultured PBMCs, obtained from culture after CMV antigen stimulation. The source of this sequence is a human donor in good health (CMV status not recorded). Some clones in this sample may be carry-over from other donors' samples. This rearrangement joins TRBV7-9 to TRBJ1-1; TRBD1 aligns across 12 bases. Here the CDR3 DNA reads TGTGCCAGCAGCCAGGGGACAGGGGGCGCGGACACTGAAGCTTTCTTT. Translation gives CASSQGTGGADTEAFF.